This T cell receptor beta chain was identified during a study of graft-versus-host responses after intestinal transplantation. In germline, CDR1 is SGHNT, CDR2 YYREEE (reference sequence). Trimming took 0 bases from V and 3 from J, leaving 10 bases between them. There are 15 residues in the CDR3. Sequencing used immunoSEQ multiplex PCR; TCRdb keeps in-frame clones, though not all of them. The table records approximately 12,000 clones, 93% of them present only once. The rearrangement links TRBV5-4 to TRBJ2-1; the D is unclear. The sequence was obtained from a human patient who received an intestinal transplant, so some T cells may come from the graft donor. This specimen was PBMCs, taken 109 to 110 days after intestinal transplant. Here the CDR3 reads CASSLDRGNYNEQFF. The CDR3 DNA sequence: TGTGCCAGCAGCTTGGATCGCGGTAACTACAATGAGCAGTTCTTC.